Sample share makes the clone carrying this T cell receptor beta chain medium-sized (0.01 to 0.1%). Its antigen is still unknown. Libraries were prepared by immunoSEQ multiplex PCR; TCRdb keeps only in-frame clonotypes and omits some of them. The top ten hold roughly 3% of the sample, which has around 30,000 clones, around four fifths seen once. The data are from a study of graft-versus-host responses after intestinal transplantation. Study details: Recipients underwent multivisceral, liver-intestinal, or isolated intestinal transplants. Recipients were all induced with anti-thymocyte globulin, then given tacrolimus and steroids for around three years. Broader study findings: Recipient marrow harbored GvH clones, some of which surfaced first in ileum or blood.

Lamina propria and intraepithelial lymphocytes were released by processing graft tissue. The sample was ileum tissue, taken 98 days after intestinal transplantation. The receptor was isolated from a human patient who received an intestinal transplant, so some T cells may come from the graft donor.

This CDR3 reads CASSFGQAAYEQYF. In DNA form, the CDR3 reads TGTGCCAGTAGTTTCGGTCAGGCCGCCTACGAGCAGTACTTC. The chain combines TRBV19 with TRBJ2-7, with D uncertain. The V gene's germline CDR1 is LNHDA and CDR2 SQIVND (reference sequence). V was cut by 5 bases and J by 2 bases, with 13 bases left in between. The CDR3 is 14 residues long.